The clone carrying this T cell receptor beta chain was found a few times. The target antigen is unknown. This record comes from a study of cytomegalovirus exposure and HLA in healthy donors. The PCR contained 60 Vbeta and 13 Jbeta primers. Assay used: immunoSEQ multiplex PCR; TCRdb lists only in-frame clones, some missing. The sample has around 250,000 clones; over 70% are singletons. The CDR3 has 14 residues. Germline V CDR1 and CDR2: SGHRS, YFSETQ. V was pared by 3 bases and J by 10 bases, with 16 bases between. Study results and caveats: TCR beta chains numbering under 200 were designated cytomegalovirus-associated. An analysis was carried out at a later point. It showed that HLA-associated TCR beta chains were more clonally expanded than equally common non-associated chains. Available immune exposure information was restricted to CMV serostatus only.

The rearrangement joins TRBV5-1 to TRBJ2-2, with D tentatively TRBD2 (5 bases). The sample was PBMCs. The source of this sequence is a woman aged 55-69 years in good health and CMV-seropositive. DNA for the CDR3: TGCGCCAGCAGCTCGGGAAGCCCAAGCCAGGAGCTGTTTTTT. Amino acids: CASSSGSPSQELFF. Drawing the rest from reference TRBV5-1 and TRBJ2-2, the complete variable domain is KAGVTQTPRYLIKTRGQQVTLSCSPISGHRSVSWYQQTPGQGLQFLFEYFSETQRNKGNFPGRFSGRQFSNSRSEMNVSTLELGDSALYLCASSSGSPSQELFFGEGSRLTVL.